Each of the 28 T cell receptor beta chains below was sequenced from the same sample in a study of CD8 T cells in ankylosing spondylitis. Study findings and constraints: Roughly eight highly homologous variants made up a TCR beta motif that seemed to typify ankylosing spondylitis blood.

TCRdb redid the calling of the 5' RACE reads with MiXCR, one entry per CDR3 protein. Found here are a few hundred thousand distinct CDR3 sequences, about 13% of them singletons; the top ten hold under 7.5%. The antigens for these receptors are not known. The sequenced material came from blood, either unsorted or a sorted T cell fraction (not recorded which). Receptors were obtained from a male donor with ankylosing spondylitis.

This clonotype was counted a few times. The chain employs TRBV15 and TRBJ2-3; 8 bases agree with TRBD2. CDR1 and CDR2 from the germline V gene are LNHNV and YYDKDF (reference sequence). J lost 5 bases, V lost 1 base, and 5 bases had no gene match. CDR3 length: 15 amino acids. This CDR3 reads CATSRVPGGQDTQYF. The CDR3 nucleotides read TGTGCCACCAGCAGAGTGCCGGGGGGGCAAGATACGCAGTATTTT. The variable domain in full, completed from reference TRBV15 and TRBJ2-3, reads DAMVIQNPRYQVTQFGKPVTLSCSQTLNHNVMYWYQQKSSQAPKLLFHYYDKDFNNEADTPDNFQSRRPNTSFCFLDIRSPGLGDTAMYLCATSRVPGGQDTQYFGPGTRLTVL.

In this sample, this clonotype turned up a few times. This chain joins TRBV18 and TRBJ2-3; 13 nucleotides align to TRBD2. Germline CDR1 and CDR2: KGHSH and LQKENI. V shed 2 bases, J shed 2 bases, and the junction held 7 bases outside the gene matches. The CDR3 sequence is 18 residues long. Here the CDR3 reads CASSPLAGTSGNTDTQYF. In DNA, the CDR3 is TGTGCCAGCTCACCATTGGCCGGGACTAGCGGGAACACAGATACGCAGTATTTT.

There are a few counts of this clonotype. The chain is built from TRBV9 and TRBJ2-1; 7 bases are shared with TRBD2. This CDR3 region has 14 residues. The trim removed 4 bases at V and 4 bases at J, leaving 5 bases unmatched. The germline CDR1 and CDR2 sequences are SGDLS and YYNGEE. CDR3 residues: CASSMWEGYNEQFF. CDR3 coding DNA: TGTGCCAGCAGCATGTGGGAGGGGTACAATGAGCAGTTCTTC.

The CDR3: CASSLRDSYEQYF. CDR3 coding DNA: TGTGCCAGCAGTTTGCGGGACTCCTACGAGCAGTACTTC. The gene calls are TRBV12-3 or TRBV12-4 and TRBJ2-7; tentative D call: TRBD2 (6 bases). This CDR3 is 13 amino acids long. With 3 bases removed from V and 0 bases from J, the gap between germline ends came to 6 bases.

This clonotype was detected many times. The J gene is TRBJ2-1, the V gene TRBV7-9; 8 bases map to TRBD2. J gave up 4 bases and V 6 bases, and 2 bases lay outside the gene matches. Germline loops: CDR1 SEHNR, CDR2 FQNEAQ (reference sequence). The CDR3 spans 13 residues. CDR3 DNA sequence: TGTGCCAGCAGTTCTAGCGGGTACAATGAGCAGTTCTTC. Translating gives CASSSSGYNEQFF.

This clonotype was counted between two and nine times. The chain recombines TRBV5-1 with TRBJ1-1, with D tentatively TRBD1 (5 bases). This CDR3 contains 15 residues. Germline V gene lookup returns CDR1 SGHRS and CDR2 YFSETQ. With 2 bases removed from V and 1 base from J, the gap between germline ends came to 12 bases. This CDR3 reads CASSFLGQTNTEAFF. Here the CDR3 DNA reads TGCGCCAGCAGCTTTCTGGGGCAAACGAACACTGAAGCTTTCTTT.

This clonotype was seen only a few times. Here the CDR3 reads CASSSAGYQPQHF. Written as DNA, the CDR3 is TGTGCCAGCAGCTCGGCGGGATATCAGCCCCAGCATTTT. The rearrangement joins TRBV5-6 to TRBJ1-5; D is unresolved. Germline assignment: CDR1 SGHDT and CDR2 YYEEEE. V shed 3 bases and J shed 5 bases, with 9 bases lying between them. The CDR3 has 13 residues. Supplemented by reference TRBV5-6 and TRBJ1-5, the full variable domain reads DAGVTQSPTHLIKTRGQQVTLRCSPKSGHDTVSWYQQALGQGPQFIFQYYEEEERQRGNFPDRFSGHQFPNYSSELNVNALLLGDSALYLCASSSAGYQPQHFGDGTRLSIL.

This clonotype was picked up a small number of times. The rearrangement links TRBV25-1 to TRBJ2-5, with a tentative D call TRBD2 (6 bases). Germline lookup yields CDR1 MGHDK and CDR2 SYGVNS. Deletions cut 6 bases from V and 1 base from J, with 18 bases between. The CDR3 runs 16 residues. The chain's CDR3 is CASRSLGRLGQETQYF. The CDR3 DNA is TGTGCCAGCAGAAGCTTGGGGAGGTTAGGCCAAGAGACCCAGTACTTC. The whole variable domain, filled in from reference TRBV25-1 and TRBJ2-5, reads EADIYQTPRYLVIGTGKKITLECSQTMGHDKMYWYQQDPGMELHLIHYSYGVNSTEKGDLSSESTVSRIRTEHFPLTLESARPSHTSQYLCASRSLGRLGQETQYFGPGTRLLVL.

The chain carries TRBV20-1 and TRBJ1-5; D unclear. This CDR3 spans 14 amino acids. From germline, CDR1 is DFQATT and CDR2 SNEGSKA (reference sequence). V was trimmed by 4 bases and J by 4 bases, leaving 14 bases between them. The CDR3 DNA is TGCAGTGCTAAAGGTCTCACAATAAATCAGCCCCAGCATTTT. It is translated as CSAKGLTINQPQHF.

The genes are TRBV20-1 and TRBJ1-2, with D possibly TRBD1 on 5 matching bases. V was shortened by 0 bases and J by 4 bases, with 12 bases between the two germline ends. The CDR3 length is 14 residues. In germline, CDR1 is DFQATT, CDR2 SNEGSKA (reference sequence). The chain's CDR3 is CSARDRRGSYGYTF. CDR3 coding DNA: TGCAGTGCTAGAGATCGAAGGGGTTCCTATGGCTACACCTTC.

The CDR3: CSVYVEVELFF. CDR3 DNA sequence: TGCAGCGTTTACGTTGAGGTGGAGCTGTTTTTT. V gene TRBV29-1 combines with J gene TRBJ2-2; no clear D. V lost 5 bases to trimming and J lost 10 bases, with 11 bases between them. The length of the CDR3 is 11 residues. CDR1 and CDR2 from the germline V gene are SQVTM and ANQGSEA.

The genes are TRBV5-1 and TRBJ2-3, with D uncertain. The CDR3 has 15 amino acids. Trimming shortened V by 2 bases and J by 1 base, and 11 bases separated the two germline ends. Germline V gene sequence: CDR1 SGHRS, CDR2 YFSETQ. The CDR3 reads CASSFTGSGTDTQYF. CDR3 DNA: TGCGCCAGCAGCTTCACGGGTTCCGGCACAGATACGCAGTATTTT. Using reference TRBV5-1 and TRBJ2-3 for the parts outside the CDR3, the full variable domain is KAGVTQTPRYLIKTRGQQVTLSCSPISGHRSVSWYQQTPGQGLQFLFEYFSETQRNKGNFPGRFSGRQFSNSRSEMNVSTLELGDSALYLCASSFTGSGTDTQYFGPGTRLTVL.

This clonotype was counted a single time. The V gene is TRBV10-1, the J gene TRBJ1-2; possible D gene TRBD1, 5 bases. V lost 10 bases and J lost 2, with 11 bases in between. The CDR3 has 12 amino acids. Germline V CDR1 and CDR2: WNHNN, SYGVQD (reference sequence). The CDR3 coding sequence is TGCGCCACCCAGGGACCAAACTATGGCTACACCTTC. Protein sequence: CATQGPNYGYTF.

As to this clonotype: With a much larger clone just one base away, this may be a read error. The DNA of the CDR3 is TGTGACAGCAGCCGGCTGGAGGTAGATGAGCAGTTCTTC. It yields the protein CDSSRLEVDEQFF. The chain links TRBV14 to TRBJ2-1, with D maybe TRBD2 (5 bases). This CDR3 has 13 residues. The germline CDR1 and CDR2 sequences are SGHDN and FVKESK.

The chain is built from TRBV28 and TRBJ2-1; 13 positions agree with TRBD2. Germline CDR1 MDHEN, CDR2 SYDVKM. The V gene end was trimmed by 7 bases and the J gene end by 6 bases; junction bases not matched to a gene: 6. This CDR3 has 15 residues. CDR3 bases: TGTGCCAGCACCCCGGGACTAGCGGGATTCAATGAGCAGTTCTTC. Translation: CASTPGLAGFNEQFF. Based on the CDR3 plus reference TRBV28 and TRBJ2-1, the full variable domain is DVKVTQSSRYLVKRTGEKVFLECVQDMDHENMFWYRQDPGLGLRLIYFSYDVKMKEKGDIPEGYSVSREKKERFSLILESASTNQTSMYLCASTPGLAGFNEQFFGPGTRLTVL.

A few counts support this clonotype. V gene TRBV20-1 combines with J gene TRBJ2-2, with D possibly called TRBD1 or TRBD2 (7 bases each). The ends were cut back, 0 bases at V and 5 bases at J, with 16 bases in the middle. In germline, CDR1 is DFQATT, CDR2 SNEGSKA (reference sequence). The length of the CDR3 is 16 residues. CDR3 sequence: CSARDQGGGMTGELFF. The CDR3 DNA is TGCAGTGCTAGAGATCAGGGGGGGGGTATGACCGGGGAGCTGTTTTTT.

The rearrangement uses TRBV5-1 and TRBJ1-4; 8 bases match TRBD1. CDR1 is SGHRS and CDR2 is YFSETQ in the germline V gene. V dropped 5 bases and J dropped 6; count of bases not matched to a gene: 6. The CDR3 runs 14 residues. DNA of the CDR3: TGCGCCAGCAGTATTGGACAGGGCTATGAAAAACTGTTTTTT. Translation gives CASSIGQGYEKLFF.

There are many counts of this clonotype. The chain links TRBV5-1 to TRBJ2-3; TRBD2 matches 12 bases. CDR1 is SGHRS and CDR2 is YFSETQ in the germline V gene. Trimming removed 4 bases from V and 2 bases from J; junction bases left unmatched: 5. CDR3 length equals 16 residues. CDR3 residues: CASSTGLAGFTDTQYF. The CDR3 nucleotides are TGCGCCAGCAGCACGGGACTAGCGGGCTTCACAGATACGCAGTATTTT. The variable domain in full, with the rest retrieved from reference TRBV5-1 and TRBJ2-3, is KAGVTQTPRYLIKTRGQQVTLSCSPISGHRSVSWYQQTPGQGLQFLFEYFSETQRNKGNFPGRFSGRQFSNSRSEMNVSTLELGDSALYLCASSTGLAGFTDTQYFGPGTRLTVL.

This chain connects TRBV7-9 to TRBJ2-2; D gene ambiguous. The germline gives CDR1 SEHNR, CDR2 FQNEAQ (reference sequence). V was cut by 2 bases and J by 3 bases, with 7 bases left in between. The CDR3 is 14 amino acids. CDR3: CASSLFRDTGELFF. As DNA, the CDR3 is TGTGCCAGCAGCTTATTTCGAGACACCGGGGAGCTGTTTTTT.

This chain links TRBV20-1 with TRBJ1-1; D remains unclear. Between the trimmed V and J ends, which lost 3 bases and 10 bases, there was a span of 12 bases. Germline V gene sequence: CDR1 DFQATT, CDR2 SNEGSKA (reference sequence). The CDR3 totals 11 residues. DNA of the CDR3: TGCAGTGCTAGCCCAGATCTAGGAGCTTTCTTT. It yields the protein CSASPDLGAFF.

This chain links TRBV20-1 with TRBJ2-7, with 8 nucleotides matching TRBD1. The CDR3 is 12 amino acids. Germline loops: CDR1 DFQATT, CDR2 SNEGSKA (reference sequence). V lost 6 bases, J lost 3 bases, and 4 bases stayed unmatched. This chain's CDR3 is CSARTGNYEQYV. As DNA, the CDR3 is TGCAGTGCCAGGACAGGGAACTACGAGCAGTACGTC.

This clonotype was observed many times. V gene TRBV12-3 or TRBV12-4 combines with J gene TRBJ2-2; 9 bases align to TRBD1. The CDR3 runs 15 residues. After removal of 3 bases from V and 5 bases from J, the junction contained 4 bases not matched to a gene. In DNA, the CDR3 is TGTGCCAGCAGTTTCGGGACAGGGATAACCGGGGAGCTGTTTTTT. Protein: CASSFGTGITGELFF.

This clonotype has a count of ten or more. V and J are TRBV4-2 and TRBJ2-2; TRBD1 aligns across 8 bases. Germline CDR1 is LGHNA and CDR2 is YNFKEQ. The CDR3 contains 18 residues. V was pared by 4 bases and J by 2 bases, with 12 bases of the junction left unmatched. CDR3 sequence reads: CASSPRYAGQGNTGELFF. Here the CDR3 DNA reads TGTGCCAGCAGCCCCCGATATGCCGGACAGGGAAACACCGGGGAGCTGTTTTTT.

The chain recombines TRBV20-1 with TRBJ2-7; D may be TRBD1 (6 bases). Trimming removed 5 bases from V and 5 bases from J, with 13 bases in between. Germline V gene lookup returns CDR1 DFQATT and CDR2 SNEGSKA (reference sequence). The CDR3 spans 12 residues. CDR3 bases: TGCAGTGCTGTCGACAGGTTCGACGAGCAGTACTTC. It encodes CSAVDRFDEQYF.

The chain recombines TRBV5-1 with TRBJ2-1; TRBD2 aligns across 7 bases. Unmatched junction bases numbered 9, after V lost 2 bases and J lost 7 bases. Germline loops: CDR1 SGHRS, CDR2 YFSETQ. This CDR3 comprises 15 residues. CDR3 sequence reads: CASSLAAGVRNEQFF. CDR3 nucleotides: TGCGCCAGCAGCTTAGCGGCGGGAGTGAGGAATGAGCAGTTCTTC.

V usage is TRBV20-1 and J usage is TRBJ1-4, with D possibly matching TRBD1 (5 bases). CDR3 length equals 15 residues. Germline CDR1 reads DFQATT; CDR2 reads SNEGSKA (reference sequence). The ends were cut back, 5 bases at V and 0 bases at J, with 13 bases in the middle. The CDR3 sequence is CSAAEGSATNEKLFF. Here the CDR3 DNA reads TGCAGTGCTGCGGAGGGGAGTGCAACTAATGAAAAACTGTTTTTT.

This clonotype was detected many times. The chain has TRBV6-5 and TRBJ2-5; D may be TRBD2 (5 bases). The CDR3 is made up of 16 amino acids. The V gene's germline CDR1 is MNHEY and CDR2 SVGAGI. Deletions cut 2 bases from V and 1 base from J, with 14 bases between. The CDR3 sequence is CASSYRSGGGQETQYF. Written as DNA, the CDR3 is TGTGCCAGCAGTTACCGGAGCGGAGGAGGCCAAGAGACCCAGTACTTC.

This clonotype was seen many times. The J gene is TRBJ2-3, the V gene TRBV7-9; TRBD2 might be the D (6 bases). This CDR3 comprises 14 residues. Germline V gene lookup returns CDR1 SEHNR and CDR2 FQNEAQ (reference sequence). V was trimmed by 8 bases and J by 0 bases, leaving 12 bases between them. CDR3 in DNA: TGTGCCAGCCGCGGGATGGAGAGCACAGATACGCAGTATTTT. Its translation: CASRGMESTDTQYF. The full variable domain, in which reference TRBV7-9 and TRBJ2-3 provide the parts outside the CDR3, is DTGVSQNPRHKITKRGQNVTFRCDPISEHNRLYWYRQTLGQGPEFLTYFQNEAQLEKSRLLSDRFSAERPKGSFSTLEIQRTEQGDSAMYLCASRGMESTDTQYFGPGTRLTVL.